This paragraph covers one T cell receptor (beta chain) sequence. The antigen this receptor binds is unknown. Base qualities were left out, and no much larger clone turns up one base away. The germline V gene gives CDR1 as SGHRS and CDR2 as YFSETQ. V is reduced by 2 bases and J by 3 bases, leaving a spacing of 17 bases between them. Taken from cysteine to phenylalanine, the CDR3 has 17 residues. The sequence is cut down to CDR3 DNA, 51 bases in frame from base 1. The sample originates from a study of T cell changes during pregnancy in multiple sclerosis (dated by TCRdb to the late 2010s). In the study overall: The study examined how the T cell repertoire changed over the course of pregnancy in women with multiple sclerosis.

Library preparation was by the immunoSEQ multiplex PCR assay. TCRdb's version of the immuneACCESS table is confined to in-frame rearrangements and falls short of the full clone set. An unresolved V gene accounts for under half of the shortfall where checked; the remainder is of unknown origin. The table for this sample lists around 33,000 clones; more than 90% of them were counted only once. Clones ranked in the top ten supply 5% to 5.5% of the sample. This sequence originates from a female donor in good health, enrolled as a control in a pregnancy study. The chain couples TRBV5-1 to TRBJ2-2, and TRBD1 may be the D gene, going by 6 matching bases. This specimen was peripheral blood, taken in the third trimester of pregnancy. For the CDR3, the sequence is CASSLMERAGDTGELFF. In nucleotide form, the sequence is TGCGCCAGCAGCTTAATGGAAAGGGCAGGGGACACCGGGGAGCTGTTTTTT.